The 30 T cell receptor beta chains below were found in one sample sequenced in a study of CXCR3-negative and CXCR3-positive naive CD8 T cells (dated by TCRdb to the late 2010s). This sample was sequenced with a NextSeq 550. The Human TCR Profiling Kit (MiLaboratory) was used to prepare UMI-labeled 5' RACE TRB cDNA libraries. TCRdb reprocessed the reads and assigns one entry to each CDR3 protein sequence, leaving out DNA. The data table for this sample lists approximately 40,000 distinct CDR3 sequences. Of the sample, under 15% is held by the ten largest clones. Sequenced material: memory CD8+ T cells from blood. What this sample's cell subset or site label stands for: conventional CD8+ memory T cells (TMEM), sorted as controls. These receptor sequences come from a human donor in good health. Some clones in this sample may be carry-over from other donors' samples.

The chain uses TRBV4-2 and TRBJ1-1; the D call from TCRdb, TRBD1, cannot be confirmed without DNA. Germline V lookup: CDR1 LGHNA, CDR2 YNFKEQ. The CDR3 has 13 residues. CDR3 region: CASSQGDRTEAFF.

The chain carries TRBV5-1 and TRBJ1-5. Germline CDR1 reads SGHRS; CDR2 reads YFSETQ. CDR3 length: 14 residues. The CDR3 spells CASSFLGSGQPQHF.

The chain uses TRBV12-3 or TRBV12-4 and TRBJ2-1; TCRdb picks TRBD2, but there is no DNA to check that call. The CDR3 consists of 13 residues. The CDR3 loop reads CATGTSGGDEQFF.

The chain employs TRBV4-3 and TRBJ2-7; TCRdb selects TRBD2, and the lack of DNA leaves this call unchecked. The germline CDR1 and CDR2 sequences are LGHNA and YSLEER. The CDR3 loop spans 15 amino acids. CDR3 in amino acids: CASSQDAGAPYEQYF.

The rearrangement joins TRBV7-3 to TRBJ1-2. Looked up from germline, CDR1 is SGHTA and CDR2 is FQGTGA. CDR3 length equals 13 residues. The CDR3 reads CASSLTQSLGYTF.

CDR3 region: CSAPTPRRGGALSEQYF. The chain carries TRBV20-1 and TRBJ2-7; lacking DNA, the TRBD2 call made by TCRdb goes unchecked. Germline V gene data show CDR1 as DFQATT and CDR2 as SNEGSKA (reference sequence). This CDR3 comprises 17 residues.

This chain joins TRBV12-3 or TRBV12-4 and TRBJ2-2; TCRdb returns TRBD2, unconfirmable since there is no DNA. CDR3 size: 15 residues. The CDR3 loop is CASSFPSGPPGELFF.

The V call is TRBV20-1, the J call TRBJ1-5; without DNA, the TCRdb call of TRBD1 cannot be checked. This CDR3 has 15 amino acids. Germline V gene data show CDR1 as DFQATT and CDR2 as SNEGSKA (reference sequence). The CDR3 here is CSAQAGSEGSQPQHF.

The chain couples TRBV6-5 to TRBJ2-5; TCRdb returns TRBD1, unconfirmable since there is no DNA. This CDR3 comprises 14 residues. Germline loops: CDR1 MNHEY, CDR2 SVGAGI. This chain's CDR3 is CASSPVGAQETQYF.

Considering frequency, this clonotype is medium-sized. The genes are TRBV4-1 and TRBJ2-7; no DNA is available, so the TRBD1 call from TCRdb remains unchecked. Germline loops: CDR1 MGHRA, CDR2 YSYEKL. The CDR3 is made up of 16 amino acids. CDR3 amino acids: CASSPGQFGGSYEQYF.

This chain uses TRBV7-8 with TRBJ2-2. There are 16 residues in the CDR3. Germline CDR1 reads SGHVS; CDR2 reads FQNEAQ. The CDR3 is CASSLVVGANTGELFF.

This chain connects TRBV7-9 to TRBJ1-1; TCRdb selects TRBD1, and the lack of DNA leaves this call unchecked. The CDR3 has 15 residues. From germline, CDR1 is SEHNR and CDR2 FQNEAQ (reference sequence). CDR3 in amino acids: CASSSVVGGDTEAFF.

The J gene is TRBJ1-1, the V gene TRBV29-1; without DNA, the TCRdb call of TRBD1 cannot be checked. Per the germline V gene, CDR1 is SQVTM and CDR2 is ANQGSEA. The CDR3 runs to 14 residues. CDR3 sequence reads: CSVEARRGQGEAFF.

The chain couples TRBV5-6 to TRBJ2-1. CDR3 size: 11 residues. Germline V gene data show CDR1 as SGHDT and CDR2 as YYEEEE. CDR3 sequence reads: CASSSAVEQFF.

This sequence joins TRBV29-1 and TRBJ2-1; TCRdb proposes TRBD2, but this gene call is untestable without DNA. The CDR3 contains 13 residues. CDR1 is SQVTM, CDR2 ANQGSEA, per germline. The CDR3 here is CSAAGGLYNEQFF.

The chain couples TRBV7-3 to TRBJ1-5. This CDR3 has 13 amino acids. Germline V gene lookup returns CDR1 SGHTA and CDR2 FQGTGA. The CDR3 loop reads CASSLSGNQPQHF.

The genes are TRBV7-6 and TRBJ2-5; absent DNA, TCRdb's TRBD2 call cannot be checked. Germline V gene lookup returns CDR1 SGHVS and CDR2 FNYEAQ. This CDR3 has 17 residues. CDR3 protein: CASSLAAGASGGETQYF. Together with reference TRBV7-6 and TRBJ2-5, the CDR3 gives the full variable domain: GAGVSQSPRYKVTKRGQDVALRCDPISGHVSLYWYRQALGQGPEFLTYFNYEAQQDKSGLPNDRFSAERPEGSISTLTIQRTEQRDSAMYRCASSLAAGASGGETQYFGPGTRLLVL.

The rearrangement links TRBV6-5 to TRBJ2-2; TCRdb proposes TRBD1, but this gene call is untestable without DNA. The CDR3 is 14 residues long. Germline-derived CDR1 and CDR2 are MNHEY and SVGAGI. CDR3 amino acids: CASSQQGIPGELFF.

The chain recombines TRBV6-2 or TRBV6-3 with TRBJ2-7; TCRdb returns TRBD1, unconfirmable since there is no DNA. The CDR3 is made up of 14 amino acids. Germline values: CDR1 MNHEY, CDR2 SVGEGT. The CDR3 here is CASRATGARNEQYF.

The chain is built from TRBV20-1 and TRBJ2-7; TCRdb's D call, TRBD1, is unchecked because there is no DNA. CDR3 length equals 15 residues. Germline CDR1 reads DFQATT; CDR2 reads SNEGSKA (reference sequence). CDR3 residues: CSASPAGTDRYEQYF.

The CDR3 region is CASSASDRANYNEQFF. The chain combines TRBV5-6 with TRBJ2-1; TCRdb's D call of TRBD1 is untestable without DNA. Germline V gene sequence: CDR1 SGHDT, CDR2 YYEEEE. The CDR3 consists of 16 residues.

The CDR3 loop reads CASSPSDDNEQFF. The chain recombines TRBV6-6 with TRBJ2-1. CDR3 size: 13 residues. Germline V lookup: CDR1 MNHNY, CDR2 SVGAGI (reference sequence).

The chain is built from TRBV2 and TRBJ2-7; no DNA is available, so the TRBD2 call from TCRdb remains unchecked. Germline-derived CDR1 and CDR2 are SNHLY and FYNNEI. CDR3 length: 16 residues. CDR3 in amino acids: CASSDRGRVRSVEQYF. The full variable domain, with the rest looked up from reference TRBV2 and TRBJ2-7, is EPEVTQTPSHQVTQMGQEVILRCVPISNHLYFYWYRQILGQKVEFLVSFYNNEISEKSEIFDDQFSVERPDGSNFTLKIRSTKLEDSAMYFCASSDRGRVRSVEQYFGPGTRLTVT.

J is TRBJ2-2 and V is TRBV28; TCRdb's assignment of TRBD1 cannot be checked, as there is no DNA. CDR3 length: 15 residues. In germline, CDR1 is MDHEN, CDR2 SYDVKM. The CDR3 reads CATILGQGNTGELFF.

The rearrangement joins TRBV27 to TRBJ2-3; absent DNA, TCRdb's TRBD2 call cannot be checked. Germline V gene lookup returns CDR1 MNHEY and CDR2 SMNVEV (reference sequence). This CDR3 spans 16 amino acids. The CDR3: CASSFPFSGSTDTQYF.

The chain uses TRBV7-6 and TRBJ2-1; the D gene TCRdb calls, TRBD1, cannot be checked with no DNA. The V gene's germline CDR1 is SGHVS and CDR2 FNYEAQ. The CDR3 covers 15 residues. CDR3 sequence reads: CASSSGQGLSNEQFF. Using reference TRBV7-6 and TRBJ2-1 for the parts outside the CDR3, the full variable domain is GAGVSQSPRYKVTKRGQDVALRCDPISGHVSLYWYRQALGQGPEFLTYFNYEAQQDKSGLPNDRFSAERPEGSISTLTIQRTEQRDSAMYRCASSSGQGLSNEQFFGPGTRLTVL.

The CDR3 sequence is CASSDTLGTDTQYF. V and J are TRBV6-4 and TRBJ2-3. The CDR3 loop spans 14 amino acids. The germline V gene has CDR1 MRHNA and CDR2 SNTAGT.

CDR3 sequence reads: CAISVANTDTQYF. The chain links TRBV10-3 to TRBJ2-3. The CDR3 contains 13 residues. Germline-derived CDR1 and CDR2 are ENHRY and SYGVKD.

The chain links TRBV2 to TRBJ1-2. The CDR3 covers 14 residues. Germline values: CDR1 SNHLY, CDR2 FYNNEI. The CDR3 loop is CASSAPRRVRGYTF.

The chain combines TRBV5-1 with TRBJ2-7; checking the TCRdb D call of TRBD1 is not possible without DNA. Germline assignment: CDR1 SGHRS and CDR2 YFSETQ. The CDR3 consists of 14 residues. CDR3 sequence: CASSPPGGSYEQYF.